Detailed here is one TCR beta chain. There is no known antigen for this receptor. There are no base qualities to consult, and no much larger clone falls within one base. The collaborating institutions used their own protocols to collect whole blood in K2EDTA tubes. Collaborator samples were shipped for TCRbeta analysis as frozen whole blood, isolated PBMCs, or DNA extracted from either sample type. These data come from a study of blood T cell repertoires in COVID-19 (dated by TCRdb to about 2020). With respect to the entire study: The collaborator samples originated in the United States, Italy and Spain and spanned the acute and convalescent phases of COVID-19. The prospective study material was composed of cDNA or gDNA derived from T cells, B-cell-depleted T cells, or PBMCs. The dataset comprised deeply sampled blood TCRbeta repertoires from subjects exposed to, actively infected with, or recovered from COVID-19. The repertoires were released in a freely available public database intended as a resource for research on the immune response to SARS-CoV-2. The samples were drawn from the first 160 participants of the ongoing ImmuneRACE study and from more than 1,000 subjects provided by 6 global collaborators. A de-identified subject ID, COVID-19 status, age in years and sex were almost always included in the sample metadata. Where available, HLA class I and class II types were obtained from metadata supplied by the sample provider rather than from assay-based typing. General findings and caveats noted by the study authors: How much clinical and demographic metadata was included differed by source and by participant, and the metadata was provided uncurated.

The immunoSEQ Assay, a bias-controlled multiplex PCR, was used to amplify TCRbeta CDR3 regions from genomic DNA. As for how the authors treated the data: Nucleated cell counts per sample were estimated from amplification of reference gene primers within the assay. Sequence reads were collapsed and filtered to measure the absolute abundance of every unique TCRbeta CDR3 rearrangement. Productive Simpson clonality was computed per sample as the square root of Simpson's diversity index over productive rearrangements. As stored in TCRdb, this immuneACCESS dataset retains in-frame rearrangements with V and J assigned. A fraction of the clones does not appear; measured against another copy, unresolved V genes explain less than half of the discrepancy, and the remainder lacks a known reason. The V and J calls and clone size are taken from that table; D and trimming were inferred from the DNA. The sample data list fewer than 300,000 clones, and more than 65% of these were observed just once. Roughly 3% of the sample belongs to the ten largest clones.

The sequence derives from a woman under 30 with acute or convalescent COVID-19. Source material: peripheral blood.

The CDR3 in this case is CASSLDTGSANEKLFF. The DNA sequence is given as TGTGCCAGCAGCTTGGATACAGGGTCGGCTAATGAAAAACTGTTTTTT. This chain joins TRBV7-2 to TRBJ1-4; the D segment could be TRBD1, given 6 matching bases. The germline V gene yields SGHTA for CDR1 and FQGNSA for CDR2. V is reduced by 3 bases and J by 3 bases, leaving a spacing of 14 bases between them. Taken from cysteine to phenylalanine, the CDR3 has 16 residues. The read is trimmed to its CDR3 DNA, 48 bases read in frame from base 1.